These 3 T cell receptor beta chains came from one sample sequenced in a study of CD4 T cells in relation to SARS-CoV-2 and coronaviruses listed by TCRdb under 2021. No antigen is known for these receptors. CD4+ T cells from unexposed donors were collected before the COVID-19 pandemic (2011-2018). The EasySep CD4+ T cell isolation kit was used to isolate CD4+ T cells once the cultures had run for about 10 days. The library relied on the immunoSEQ multiplex PCR assay. TCRdb provides this immuneACCESS table in a form limited to in-frame rearrangements. Some clones are lacking; in checked studies, under half of them reflect an unresolved V gene, and why the rest are absent is not known. The sample table shows under 20,000 clones, and 65% to 75% are seen once. The ten largest account for roughly 30% of the sample. Sequenced input: CD4+ T cells from PBMCs, cultured in vitro. Every receptor here comes from a human donor in good health.

This clone occurred a few times. The chain links TRBV11-2 to TRBJ1-3; 8 nucleotides agree with TRBD1. This CDR3 is 14 amino acids long. V lost 7 bases to trimming and J lost 4 bases; unmatched junction nucleotides: 6. The germline V gene encodes CDR1 SGHAT and CDR2 FQNNGV. The CDR3 nucleotides read TGTGCCAGCACCTGGACAGGGCAAGGAAACACCATATATTTT. It is translated as CASTWTGQGNTIYF.

A single count supports this clone. The CDR3 loop reads CAWSVGSENTDTQYF. The CDR3 nucleotides read TGTGCCTGGAGTGTAGGCTCAGAAAACACAGATACGCAGTATTTT. The chain uses TRBV30 and TRBJ2-3; D uncertain. The V gene lost 0 bases and the J gene lost 2 bases, with 12 bases spanning the gap. CDR3 length equals 15 residues. Germline V gene data show CDR1 as GTSNPN and CDR2 as SVGIG (reference sequence).

This clone was counted a few times. The CDR3 nucleotides read TGCGCCAGCAGCGTTATGGACATGAACACTGAAGCTTTCTTT. Protein product: CASSVMDMNTEAFF. This rearrangement joins TRBV5-1 to TRBJ1-1, with a weak D call TRBD1 (5 bases). The V and J ends lost 4 bases and 0 bases respectively, with 10 bases between them. Looked up from germline, CDR1 is SGHRS and CDR2 is YFSETQ. The CDR3 is made up of 14 amino acids.